This TCR beta chain was sequenced during a study of blood T cells in healthy people across ages. Study background: About one barcoded TCR beta cDNA was captured per two T cells.

Using a J-beta primer mix together with a sample-barcoded 5' primer, a second PCR was run for about 7 to 12 cycles. Using its own MiXCR run on the 5' RACE reads, TCRdb lists one record per CDR3 protein. The table has roughly 1.5 million distinct CDR3 sequences, 35% to 45% seen once. The germline CDR1 and CDR2 sequences are DFQATT and SNEGSKA (reference sequence). V was clipped by 6 bases and J by 4 bases, with 9 bases between them. This CDR3 has 11 residues. The clonotype comes from a woman aged 18-29 years in good health. V usage is TRBV20-1 and J usage is TRBJ1-2, with D uncertain. Sequencing was carried out using blood. The CDR3 spells CSAVESYGYTF. The CDR3 DNA reads as TGCAGTGCCGTTGAAAGCTATGGCTACACCTTC.